Sequencing of this T cell receptor beta chain was carried out in a study of Ad26.COV2.S vaccination and SARS-CoV-2 variants. Here immunoSEQ multiplex PCR was the method, and the copy in TCRdb shows in-frame clones only, minus some. The sample consists of approximately 500,000 clones, 87% of them appearing once. V shed 4 bases and J 1 base; nucleotides not matched to a gene: 6. The CDR3 has 15 amino acids. The germline gives CDR1 SGHTA, CDR2 FQGNSA. The treatment here: around 19 received Ad26.COV2.S at low or high dose, single or two shots; about 5 received placebo; per-sample allocation not given. The investigators took samples on day 63 after the first vaccine or placebo injection. In Boston, the donor was an adult between 18-55 years of age.

This chain uses TRBV7-2 with TRBJ2-5, with 7 nucleotides matching TRBD2. The sequences come from peripheral blood, collected in a trial of Ad26.COV2.S vaccine versus placebo. This receptor was identified in a person aged 18 to 59 who received the Ad26.COV2.S COVID-19 vaccine or a placebo. CDR3 sequence: CASSWGGEGQETQYF. CDR3 coding DNA: TGTGCCAGCAGCTGGGGCGGGGAGGGCCAAGAGACCCAGTACTTC. The full variable domain, with the rest looked up from reference TRBV7-2 and TRBJ2-5, is GAGVSQSPSNKVTEKGKDVELRCDPISGHTALYWYRQSLGQGLEFLIYFQGNSAPDKSGLPSDRFSAERTGGSVSTLTIQRTQQEDSAVYLCASSWGGEGQETQYFGPGTRLLVL.